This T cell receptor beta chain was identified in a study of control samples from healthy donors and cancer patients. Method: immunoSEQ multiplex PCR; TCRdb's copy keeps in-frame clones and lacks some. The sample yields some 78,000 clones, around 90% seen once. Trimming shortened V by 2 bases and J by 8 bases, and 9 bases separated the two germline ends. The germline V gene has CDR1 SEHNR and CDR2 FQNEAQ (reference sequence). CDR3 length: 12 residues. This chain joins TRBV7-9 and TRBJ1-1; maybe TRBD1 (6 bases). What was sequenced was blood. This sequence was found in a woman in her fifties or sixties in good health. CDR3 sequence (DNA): TGTGCCAGCAGCTTAATAGGGGGGGAAGCTTTCTTT. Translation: CASSLIGGEAFF.